The entry below describes one T cell receptor (beta chain). No antigen is known for it. The sample is drawn from a study of T cell responses to AZD1222 COVID-19 vaccine. Overall study findings and caveats: Increased Spike-specific TCR breadth and depth were observed after two AZD1222 doses. It should be noted that donors were predominantly white British and more often female, and clonal diversity was possibly underestimated.

Profiled with immunoSEQ multiplex PCR; TCRdb holds only in-frame clones, not every one. The sample shows roughly 80,000 clones, approximately 90% of them seen only once. The CDR3 contains 15 residues. Deletions cut 4 bases from V and 0 bases from J, with 13 bases between. Germline V gives CDR1 SEHNR, CDR2 FQNEAQ (reference sequence). The genes are TRBV7-9 and TRBJ2-7; a possible D gene is TRBD1 (5 bases). This sequence originates from an adult who received the AZD1222 COVID-19 vaccine. The sample in question was peripheral blood, obtained 28 days after the second AZD1222 dose. The CDR3 coding sequence is TGTGCCAGCAGCTGGTGGGGCCGTAGCTCCTACGAGCAGTACTTC. Translation: CASSWWGRSSYEQYF.